Below, one TCR beta chain is given with its context. This clonotype has just a few counts. The specificity of this receptor is unknown. Base qualities were left out, and no much larger clone turns up one base away. This was a case-control study nested in a cohort of healthcare workers in London, UK, who had nasopharyngeal swab PCR tests and blood samples taken every week. Healthcare workers were recruited between 23 and 31 March 2020, during the week of the UK lockdown, and were followed weekly for up to roughly 16 weeks. The CDR3 covers 15 residues, taking in both the cysteine and the phenylalanine. The kept DNA is CDR3 alone, 45 bases in frame from the first base. V lost 5 bases and J lost 5 bases; the stretch between them is 16 bases long. According to the germline V gene (reference sequence), CDR1 reads LNHDA and CDR2 reads SQIVND. This entry is derived from a study of early T cells in non-severe SARS-CoV-2 infection (dated by TCRdb to the early 2020s). Regarding the study in general: TCR sequencing used bulk RNA from unsorted whole blood, so alpha and beta chains could not be paired.

Receptors were amplified or captured by 5' RACE. The reads were generated on a NextSeq 500. In the TCR library protocol, unique molecular identifiers were attached to individual cDNA molecules to correct for PCR bias and sequencing error. Sequencing covered both TCR alpha and beta chains, and within each sample the abundances of alpha and beta sequences were tightly co-correlated. For the original study's pipeline: Decombinator V4 was used to perform V gene, J gene and CDR3 annotation of TCR sequences. Expanded TCRs were defined as changing significantly between any two time points under a Poisson model with p below 0.0001. Abundances of TCRs were expressed as counts per million after normalisation to the total number of TCRs sequenced in each sample. TRAV1-2 paired with TRAJ12, TRAJ20 or TRAJ33 defined MAIT TCRs, while TRAV10 paired with TRAJ18 defined iNKT TCRs. VDJdb, accessed 1 November 2021, was searched for CMV, EBV and SARS-CoV-2 annotated TCRs, with TCRs annotated for multiple antigens excluded. TCRdb passed the public sequencing reads through fastp at Q25 and MiXCR, retaining productive beta sequences. Entries are consolidated by CDR3 protein sequence, retaining the most common genes and DNA. These V and J calls originate from TCRdb's pipeline instead of the authors' own analysis. A total of 30,000 or so distinct CDR3 sequences appear in this sample, about 3.9% of them only once. The ten largest clones take up 7.5% to 9% of the sample.

The paper's findings and limits, for the study overall: Matching against VDJdb was skewed toward anti-spike CD8 responses, likely underestimated virus-specific expansions, and missed private and CD4 specificities.

Material for sequencing was whole blood. The chain uses TRBV19 and TRBJ2-4; possibly the D gene is TRBD1, per 6 matching bases. The TCR sequence derives from an adult who was a healthcare worker with PCR-confirmed SARS-CoV-2 infection or an uninfected control (not recorded which). This receptor carries the CDR3 CASSASTGYQNIQYF. The nucleotide sequence reads as follows: TGTGCCAGTAGTGCCTCTACAGGGTATCAAAACATTCAGTACTTC.